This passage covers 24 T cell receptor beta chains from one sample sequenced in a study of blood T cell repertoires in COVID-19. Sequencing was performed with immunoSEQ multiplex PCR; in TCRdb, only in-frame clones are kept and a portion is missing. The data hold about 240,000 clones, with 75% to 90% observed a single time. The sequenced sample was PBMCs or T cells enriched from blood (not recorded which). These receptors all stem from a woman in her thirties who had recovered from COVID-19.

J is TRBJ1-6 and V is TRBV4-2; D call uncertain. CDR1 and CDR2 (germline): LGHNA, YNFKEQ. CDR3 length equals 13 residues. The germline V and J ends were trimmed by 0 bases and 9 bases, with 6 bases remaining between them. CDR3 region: CASSQDRGSPLHF. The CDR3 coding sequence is TGTGCCAGCAGCCAAGACCGGGGTTCACCCCTCCACTTT.

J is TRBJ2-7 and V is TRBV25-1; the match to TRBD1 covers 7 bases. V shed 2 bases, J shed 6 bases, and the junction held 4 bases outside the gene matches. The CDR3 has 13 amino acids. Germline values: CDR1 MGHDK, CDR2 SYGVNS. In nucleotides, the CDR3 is TGTGCCAGCAGTGAAACAGGGGTTTCCGAGCAGTACTTC. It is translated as CASSETGVSEQYF.

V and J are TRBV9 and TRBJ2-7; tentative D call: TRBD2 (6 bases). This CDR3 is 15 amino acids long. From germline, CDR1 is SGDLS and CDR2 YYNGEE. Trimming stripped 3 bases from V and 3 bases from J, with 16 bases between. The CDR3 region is CASSGGGPTNYEQYF. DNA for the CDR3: TGTGCCAGCAGCGGAGGAGGGCCCACCAACTACGAGCAGTACTTC. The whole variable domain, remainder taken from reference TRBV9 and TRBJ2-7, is DSGVTQTPKHLITATGQRVTLRCSPRSGDLSVYWYQQSLDQGLQFLIQYYNGEERAKGNILERFSAQQFPDLHSELNLSSLELGDSALYFCASSGGGPTNYEQYFGPGTRLTVT.

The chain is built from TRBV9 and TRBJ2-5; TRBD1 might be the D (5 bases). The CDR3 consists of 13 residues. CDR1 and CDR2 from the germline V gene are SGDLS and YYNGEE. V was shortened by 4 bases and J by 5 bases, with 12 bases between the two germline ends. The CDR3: CASSLQGKETQYF. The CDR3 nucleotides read TGTGCCAGCAGCCTGCAGGGAAAGGAGACCCAGTACTTC.

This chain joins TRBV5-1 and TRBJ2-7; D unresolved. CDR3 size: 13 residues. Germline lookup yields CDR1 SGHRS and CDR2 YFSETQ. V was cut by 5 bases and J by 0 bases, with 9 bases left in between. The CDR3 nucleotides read TGCGCCAGCAGTAAACCGAGCTCCTACGAGCAGTACTTC. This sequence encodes CASSKPSSYEQYF.

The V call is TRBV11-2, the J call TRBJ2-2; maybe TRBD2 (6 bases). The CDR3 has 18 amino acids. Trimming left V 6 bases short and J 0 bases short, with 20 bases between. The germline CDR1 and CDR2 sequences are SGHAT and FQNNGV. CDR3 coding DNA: TGTGCCAGCAGTCGACCGGGACTCGCGAACACGAACACCGGGGAGCTGTTTTTT. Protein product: CASSRPGLANTNTGELFF.

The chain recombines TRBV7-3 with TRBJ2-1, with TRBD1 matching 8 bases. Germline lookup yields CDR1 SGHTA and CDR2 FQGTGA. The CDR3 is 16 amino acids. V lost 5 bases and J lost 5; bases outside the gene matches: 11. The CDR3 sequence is CASSQGDRHFDNEQFF. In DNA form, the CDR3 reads TGTGCCAGCAGCCAAGGGGACAGGCATTTTGACAATGAGCAGTTCTTC.

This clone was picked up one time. In DNA, the CDR3 is TGCGCCAGCAGCTCCGGGACTAGCGGGAGGGCCGGTGAGCAGTTCTTC. Its protein is CASSSGTSGRAGEQFF. The chain links TRBV5-1 to TRBJ2-1, with 16 bases matching TRBD2. Losses at the gene ends were 3 bases for V and 9 bases for J; bases not matched to a gene: 6. The CDR3 has 16 amino acids. Germline-derived CDR1 and CDR2 are SGHRS and YFSETQ.

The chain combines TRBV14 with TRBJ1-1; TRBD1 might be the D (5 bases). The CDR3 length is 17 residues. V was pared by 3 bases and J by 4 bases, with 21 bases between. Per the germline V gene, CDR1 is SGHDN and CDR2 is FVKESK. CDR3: CASSHSYAGGMVTEAFF. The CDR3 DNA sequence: TGTGCCAGCAGCCACTCGTATGCGGGGGGTATGGTCACTGAAGCTTTCTTT.

CDR3 sequence: CASWGRSGYTF. The CDR3 region has the DNA TGTGCCAGCTGGGGCAGGTCGGGCTACACCTTC. The chain carries TRBV2 and TRBJ1-2, with D possibly TRBD1 on 5 matching bases. This CDR3 is 11 amino acids long. V lost 8 bases and J lost 8, with 12 bases in between. CDR1 is SNHLY and CDR2 is FYNNEI in the germline V gene.

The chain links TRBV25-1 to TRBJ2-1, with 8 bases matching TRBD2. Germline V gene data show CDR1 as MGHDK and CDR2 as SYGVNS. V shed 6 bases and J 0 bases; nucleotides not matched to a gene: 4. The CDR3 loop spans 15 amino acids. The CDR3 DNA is TGTGCCAGCAGCCTAAGCGGGAGCTCCTACAATGAGCAGTTCTTC. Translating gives CASSLSGSSYNEQFF.

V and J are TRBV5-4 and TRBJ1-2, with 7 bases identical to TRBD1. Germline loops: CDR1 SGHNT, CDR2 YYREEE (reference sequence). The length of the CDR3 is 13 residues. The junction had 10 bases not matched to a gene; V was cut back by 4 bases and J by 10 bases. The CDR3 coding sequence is TGTGCCAGCAGCCCGACACAGGGGTTTGACTACACCTTC. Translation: CASSPTQGFDYTF.

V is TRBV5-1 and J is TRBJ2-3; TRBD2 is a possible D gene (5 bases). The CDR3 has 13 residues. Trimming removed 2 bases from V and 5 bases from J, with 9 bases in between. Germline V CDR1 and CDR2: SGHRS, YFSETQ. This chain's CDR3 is CASSFDGVDTQYF. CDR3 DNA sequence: TGCGCCAGCAGCTTCGACGGGGTAGATACGCAGTATTTT.

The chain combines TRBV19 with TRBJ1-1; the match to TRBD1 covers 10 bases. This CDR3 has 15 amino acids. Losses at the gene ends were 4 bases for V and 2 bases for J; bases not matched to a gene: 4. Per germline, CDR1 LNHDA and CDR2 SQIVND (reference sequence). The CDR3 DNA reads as TGTGCCAGTAGTACTTGGGACAGGGGTAACACTGAAGCTTTCTTT. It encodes CASSTWDRGNTEAFF. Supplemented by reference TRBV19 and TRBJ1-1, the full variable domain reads DGGITQSPKYLFRKEGQNVTLSCEQNLNHDAMYWYRQDPGQGLRLIYYSQIVNDFQKGDIAEGYSVSREKKESFPLTVTSAQKNPTAFYLCASSTWDRGNTEAFFGQGTRLTVV.

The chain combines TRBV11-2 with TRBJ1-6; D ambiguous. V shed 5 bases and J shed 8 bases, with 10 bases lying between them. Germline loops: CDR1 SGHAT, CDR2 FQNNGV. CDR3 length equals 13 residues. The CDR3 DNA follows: TGTGCCAGCAGCCGGGATGCCTATTCACCCCTCCACTTT. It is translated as CASSRDAYSPLHF.

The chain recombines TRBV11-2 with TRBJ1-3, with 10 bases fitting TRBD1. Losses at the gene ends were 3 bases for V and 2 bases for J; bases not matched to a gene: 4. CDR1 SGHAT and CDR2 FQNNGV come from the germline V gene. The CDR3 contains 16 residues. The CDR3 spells CASSFAGTGAGNTIYF. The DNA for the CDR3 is TGTGCCAGCAGCTTCGCAGGGACAGGGGCTGGAAACACCATATATTTT.

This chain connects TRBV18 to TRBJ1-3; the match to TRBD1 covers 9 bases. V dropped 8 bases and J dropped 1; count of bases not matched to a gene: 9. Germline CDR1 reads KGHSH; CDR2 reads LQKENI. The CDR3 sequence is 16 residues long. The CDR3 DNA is TGTGCCAGCACGGGACAGGGTTCGTATTCTGGAAACACCATATATTTT. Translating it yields CASTGQGSYSGNTIYF.

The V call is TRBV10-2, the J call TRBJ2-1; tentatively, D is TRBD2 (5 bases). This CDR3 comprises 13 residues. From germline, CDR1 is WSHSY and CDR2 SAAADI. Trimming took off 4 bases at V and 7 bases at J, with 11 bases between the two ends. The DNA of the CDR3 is TGCGCCAGCAGTGTAGGGAGTAGGAATGAGCAGTTCTTC. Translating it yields CASSVGSRNEQFF.

CDR3 in DNA: TGTGCCAGCAGTTTCGGGACTAGCGGCTACAATGAGCAGTTCTTC. Its translation: CASSFGTSGYNEQFF. The V call is TRBV27, the J call TRBJ2-1, with 11 bases aligning to TRBD2. CDR3 length: 15 amino acids. Germline trimming cut 3 bases from V and 3 bases from J; bases unmatched to any gene: 1. Germline V CDR1 and CDR2: MNHEY, SMNVEV (reference sequence).

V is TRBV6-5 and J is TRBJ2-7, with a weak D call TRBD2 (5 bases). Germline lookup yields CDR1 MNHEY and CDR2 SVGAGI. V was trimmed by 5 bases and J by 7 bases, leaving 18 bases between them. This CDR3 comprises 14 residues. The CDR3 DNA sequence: TGTGCCAGCAGTCTCTACGTTAGCGAGAGTGAGCAGTACTTC. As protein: CASSLYVSESEQYF.

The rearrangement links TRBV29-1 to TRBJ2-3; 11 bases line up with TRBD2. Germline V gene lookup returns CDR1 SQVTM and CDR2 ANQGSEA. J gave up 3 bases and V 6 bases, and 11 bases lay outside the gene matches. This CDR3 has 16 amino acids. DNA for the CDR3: TGCAGCGTCATGGGACTAGCGGACGGGACGACAGATACGCAGTATTTT. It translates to CSVMGLADGTTDTQYF.

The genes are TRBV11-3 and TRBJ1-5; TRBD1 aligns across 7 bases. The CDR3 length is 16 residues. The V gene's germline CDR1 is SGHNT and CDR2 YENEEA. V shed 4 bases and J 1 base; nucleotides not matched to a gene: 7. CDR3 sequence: CASSSARDSSNQPQHF. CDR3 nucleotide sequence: TGTGCCAGCAGCTCTGCCCGGGACAGCAGCAATCAGCCCCAGCATTTT.

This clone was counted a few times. The CDR3 loop reads CASSSLDRRQETQYF. The CDR3 nucleotides read TGTGCCAGCAGTTCTCTGGACAGGAGGCAAGAGACCCAGTACTTC. V and J are TRBV6-2 or TRBV6-3 and TRBJ2-5; 7 bases match TRBD1. CDR1 is MNHEY and CDR2 is SVGEGT in the germline V gene. V gave up 4 bases and J gave up 2 bases; unmatched junction bases: 7. The CDR3 runs 15 residues.

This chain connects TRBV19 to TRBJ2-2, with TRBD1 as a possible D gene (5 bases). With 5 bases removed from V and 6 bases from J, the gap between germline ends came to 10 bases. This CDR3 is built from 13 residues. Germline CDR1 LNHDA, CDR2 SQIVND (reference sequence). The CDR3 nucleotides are TGTGCCAGTAGTGCGACCAGGGCCGGGGAGCTGTTTTTT. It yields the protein CASSATRAGELFF.